This TCR beta chain was recovered during a study of blood T cell repertoires in COVID-19. Study summary: The cDNA or gDNA used as material had been derived from T cells, B-cell-depleted T cells, or PBMCs.

The germline CDR1 and CDR2 sequences are MNHEY and SVGAGI. V gave up 4 bases and J gave up 6 bases, with 12 bases separating them. The CDR3 has 14 amino acids. Per the original methods: Counts of nucleated cells, estimated from reference gene primer amplification, were obtained. Assay: immunoSEQ multiplex PCR; the TCRdb copy retains only in-frame clones and omits some. D and trimming come from the DNA, and the V and J calls and clone size come from that table. This table holds roughly 140,000 clones, around nine tenths found once. Input material: peripheral blood. V is TRBV6-5 and J is TRBJ2-2; D not resolved. The clonotype comes from a middle-aged woman with acute or convalescent COVID-19. CDR3 in amino acids: CASSSVLAAGELFF. In DNA, the CDR3 is TGTGCCAGCAGTTCCGTTCTGGCGGCCGGGGAGCTGTTTTTT.